The entry below describes one T cell receptor beta chain. Its specificity is unknown. This sample is drawn from a study of T-cell memory formation after mild COVID-19. Overall study: Clusters of TCRs were largely donor specific.

Study-wide points: Pre-infection memory contained some responding clones, which suggested that cross-reactive memory had joined. Contracting clones, day 15 to 85, had balanced CD4/CD8, and later expanders favored CD4+. Contracting CD8+ clones were enriched in EMRA, CD4+ mainly in CM and EM.

The CDR3 extends over 15 amino acids. V was pared by 0 bases and J by 4 bases, with 12 bases between. Germline CDR1 LGHNA, CDR2 YSLEER. MiXCR, applied by TCRdb to the 5' RACE reads, yields one record per CDR3 protein. The sample yields 110,000 to 150,000 distinct CDR3 sequences, under 30% seen once. The TCR was taken from an adult woman who had mild COVID-19 (a few samples of this study predate the infection). Cell type and time point are not known. Sequenced material: PBMCs or a T cell subset sorted from them (not recorded which). The chain joins TRBV4-3 to TRBJ1-2, with D unresolved. In DNA form, the CDR3 reads TGCGCCAGCAGCCAAGAATGGCCGACTTCCTATGGCTACACCTTC. Translating gives CASSQEWPTSYGYTF.